The TCR beta chain under discussion was sequenced for a study of CD8+ T cells in alopecia areata. On the study more broadly: Oral tofacitinib (5 to 10 mg twice daily) was administered to treated patients. Tofacitinib therapy took 6 to 18 months; 6 months off drug came after.

RNA, once extracted, was reverse transcribed into cDNA for use as the sequencing template. Libraries were prepared by immunoSEQ multiplex PCR; TCRdb keeps only in-frame clonotypes and omits some of them. Among around 150,000 clones listed, 60% were seen once. Treatment described: oral pan-JAK inhibitor, 5-10 mg twice daily. Trimming left V 5 bases short and J 0 bases short, with 9 bases between. The V gene's germline CDR1 is SEHNR and CDR2 FQNEAQ (reference sequence). The CDR3 length is 14 residues. The sequence was obtained from a human donor with alopecia areata. The chain uses TRBV7-9 and TRBJ2-3; D may be TRBD1 (5 bases). The sample in question was CD4+ T cells sorted from blood, obtained at week 24, from a patient treated with tofacitinib. DNA of the CDR3: TGTGCCAGCAGCCATTCAGGGAGCACAGATACGCAGTATTTT. It specifies CASSHSGSTDTQYF.